Shown below are 4 T cell receptor beta chains from a single sample sequenced in a study of immune evolution from preneoplasia to lung adenocarcinoma. The assay was immunoSEQ multiplex PCR, and TCRdb's table has in-frame clones only and misses some. Of some 5,000 clones in the sample, around 82% were seen once. The sample consisted of FFPE lung adenocarcinoma in situ tissue. The source of these receptors is a person aged 70 to 85 with lung adenocarcinoma.

The chain combines TRBV5-5 with TRBJ1-4; D call uncertain. This CDR3 region has 11 residues. Germline V lookup: CDR1 SGHKS, CDR2 YYEKEE (reference sequence). The V gene lost 5 bases and the J gene lost 5 bases, with 4 bases spanning the gap. Written as DNA, the CDR3 is TGTGCCAGCAGAAAGAATGAAAAACTGTTTTTT. Protein sequence: CASRKNEKLFF.

The gene calls are TRBV9 and TRBJ2-1; a possible D gene is TRBD2 (6 bases). V was pared by 0 bases and J by 3 bases, with 10 bases between. The CDR3 is made up of 15 amino acids. The germline CDR1 and CDR2 sequences are SGDLS and YYNGEE. This CDR3 reads CASSVDGRGYNEQFF. CDR3 sequence (DNA): TGTGCCAGCAGCGTAGACGGGAGAGGCTACAATGAGCAGTTCTTC.

The genes are TRBV5-4 and TRBJ2-7, with D tentatively TRBD1 or TRBD2 (5 bases each). This CDR3 is 14 amino acids long. The V end was cut by 6 bases, the J end by 8 bases, with 21 bases between. Germline CDR1 is SGHNT and CDR2 is YYREEE (reference sequence). The CDR3 DNA is TGTGCCAGCAAGAACGGACCTAGCATGGACAAGCAGTACTTC. Protein sequence: CASKNGPSMDKQYF.

The rearrangement uses TRBV15 and TRBJ1-3, with D perhaps matching TRBD1 (5 bases). Deletions cut 3 bases from V and 2 bases from J, with 14 bases between. CDR1 and CDR2 from the germline V gene are LNHNV and YYDKDF (reference sequence). The CDR3 loop spans 16 amino acids. This chain's CDR3 is CATSSSQGRAGNTIYF. The CDR3 bases are TGTGCCACCAGCAGTTCCCAGGGCAGGGCTGGAAACACCATATATTTT.